The 29 T cell receptor beta chains given below trace back to one sample, sequenced in a study of T cells in Graves' hyperthyroidism and ophthalmopathy. The TCR beta CDR3 regions underwent amplification using RNA transcripts as the source. With the HTBI primer set, the TCR CDR3 went through a first round of RT-PCR. TCRdb passed the multiplex PCR reads through MiXCR, listing each CDR3 protein once. The data show 500,000 to 800,000 distinct CDR3 sequences, over 40% seen once. The sequencing input was peripheral blood or thyroid tissue (not recorded which). The receptors were gathered from an adult man with Graves' disease, either hyperthyroidism or ophthalmopathy (not recorded which).

The chain is built from TRBV29-1 and TRBJ2-1; D is uncertain. Germline values: CDR1 SQVTM, CDR2 ANQGSEA. The CDR3 is 10 amino acids. V lost 7 bases, J lost 9 bases, and 10 bases lay in between. The DNA of the CDR3 is TGCAGCGCCCCGGAAGCTGAGCAGTTCTTC. This gives the protein CSAPEAEQFF.

This clonotype was recorded many times. The chain uses TRBV7-9 and TRBJ1-4, with 9 bases that match TRBD1. CDR1 and CDR2 (germline): SEHNR, FQNEAQ (reference sequence). This CDR3 has 15 amino acids. V was clipped by 5 bases and J by 7 bases; unmatched bases: 8. The CDR3 DNA sequence: TGTGCCAGCAGCAGTCCGGGACAGGGTACTGAAAAACTGTTTTTT. This translates into CASSSPGQGTEKLFF.

A few counts support this clonotype. J is TRBJ1-5 and V is TRBV10-3; no firm D call. V gave up 3 bases and J gave up 6 bases, with 9 bases separating them. Germline V gene sequence: CDR1 ENHRY, CDR2 SYGVKD. This CDR3 has 13 residues. CDR3 DNA sequence: TGTGCCATCAGTGATGGGTCCGTTCAGCCCCAGCATTTT. Protein: CAISDGSVQPQHF.

V is TRBV2 and J is TRBJ2-5; 7 nucleotides match TRBD1. The CDR3 is 16 residues long. The J segment lost 4 bases and the V segment lost 0 bases, leaving 8 bases of the junction unmatched. From germline, CDR1 is SNHLY and CDR2 FYNNEI. The CDR3 here is CASSEARAGGRETQYF. The CDR3 nucleotides are TGTGCCAGCAGTGAAGCAAGGGCAGGGGGACGAGAGACCCAGTACTTC.

Of note for this clonotype: The conserved phenylalanine or tryptophan is not found at the CDR3 terminus, so this likely reflects a read error. The rearrangement joins TRBV7-9 to TRBJ1-2; the D gene is possibly TRBD1 (6 bases). V was pared by 5 bases and J by 6 bases, with 13 bases between. The CDR3 has 13 amino acids. Germline V gene sequence: CDR1 SEHNR, CDR2 FQNEAQ (reference sequence). The CDR3 DNA is TGTGCCAGCAGCGCAGGGACACCCGATGGCTACACCTCC. Amino acids: CASSAGTPDGYTS.

This clonotype turned up a few times. This chain joins TRBV12-3 or TRBV12-4 and TRBJ2-5, with unresolved D. Trimming cost V 5 bases and J 5 bases, with 6 bases left between them. The CDR3 is 11 residues long. CDR3 coding DNA: TGTGCCAGCAGTACCGTGGAGACCCAGTACTTC. Translation: CASSTVETQYF.

The chain carries TRBV7-8 and TRBJ2-7, with TRBD2 identical over 8 bases. Trimming took 6 bases from V and 2 from J; bases not matched to a gene: 6. This CDR3 comprises 14 residues. Germline V gene data show CDR1 as SGHVS and CDR2 as FQNEAQ. The CDR3 sequence: CASRPNSGTYEQYF. The CDR3 DNA reads TGTGCCAGCAGGCCGAATAGCGGGACCTACGAGCAGTACTTC.

V usage is TRBV9 and J usage is TRBJ1-4; D is unclear. The CDR3 is made up of 17 amino acids. Trimming left V 4 bases short and J 5 bases short, with 21 bases between. CDR1 and CDR2 (germline): SGDLS, YYNGEE. This CDR3 reads CASSPDPPAGINEKLFF. The CDR3 coding sequence is TGTGCCAGCAGCCCAGACCCCCCGGCAGGCATCAATGAAAAACTGTTTTTT.

This clonotype was counted a few times. A much larger clone differs from this one at a single base, so this may be a read error. The rearrangement joins TRBV29-1 to TRBJ1-1; D remains unclear. CDR3 size: 10 residues. V was clipped by 4 bases and J by 4 bases, with 4 bases between them. The V gene's germline CDR1 is SQVTM and CDR2 ANQGSEA. The CDR3: CSVASTEAFF. In DNA, the CDR3 is TGCAGCGTTGCCTCCACTGAAGCTTTCTTT.

This clonotype was counted a few times. V gene TRBV12-3 or TRBV12-4 combines with J gene TRBJ1-3, with D unresolved. The V gene lost 6 bases and the J gene lost 4 bases, with 4 bases spanning the gap. The CDR3 runs 11 residues. This CDR3 reads CASSKGNTIYF. Here the CDR3 DNA reads TGTGCCAGCAGCAAGGGAAACACCATATATTTT.

The rearrangement joins TRBV7-8 to TRBJ1-5; D gene uncertain. Per the germline V gene, CDR1 is SGHVS and CDR2 is FQNEAQ. The CDR3 covers 13 residues. The CDR3 spells CAPTAAGVQPQHF. The CDR3 nucleotides are TGTGCTCCTACAGCCGCCGGGGTTCAGCCCCAGCATTTT.

The rearrangement uses TRBV20-1 and TRBJ2-7; TRBD1 aligns across 8 bases. J gave up 0 bases and V 6 bases, and 7 bases lay outside the gene matches. Germline assignment: CDR1 DFQATT and CDR2 SNEGSKA (reference sequence). There are 14 residues in the CDR3. The CDR3 is CSADRDRSSYEQYF. The CDR3 DNA reads TGCAGTGCGGACCGGGACAGGAGCTCCTACGAGCAGTACTTC.

This clonotype was seen repeatedly, ten times or more. The chain couples TRBV14 to TRBJ1-2, with a weak D call TRBD1 (5 bases). The CDR3 loop spans 13 amino acids. V gave up 4 bases and J gave up 8 bases, with 14 bases separating them. Looked up from germline, CDR1 is SGHDN and CDR2 is FVKESK. CDR3 sequence reads: CASSLTAPGGYTF. CDR3 nucleotide sequence: TGTGCCAGCAGCCTCACCGCCCCAGGGGGCTACACCTTC.

In this sample, this clonotype turned up many times. V and J are TRBV10-3 and TRBJ1-2, with TRBD1 matching 7 bases. The CDR3 is 16 amino acids. V trimming: 3 bases; J trimming: 0 bases; junction bases outside the gene matches: 7. The germline CDR1 and CDR2 sequences are ENHRY and SYGVKD. CDR3 loop: CAISDGRGKANYGYTF. The CDR3 DNA follows: TGTGCCATCAGTGACGGCAGGGGGAAAGCTAACTATGGCTACACCTTC.

A remark on this clonotype: One end of the junction varies from germline; a read error may be responsible. J is TRBJ1-5 and V is TRBV5-1; 7 bases map to TRBD1. The CDR3 length is 15 residues. The germline CDR1 and CDR2 sequences are SGHRS and YFSETQ. The CDR3 sequence: CASSSQGTADSPQHF. DNA for the CDR3: TGTGCCAGCAGCTCTCAGGGGACAGCCGATTCGCCCCAGCATTTT.

The rearrangement joins TRBV12-3 or TRBV12-4 to TRBJ1-5, with D unresolved. Trimming pared 2 bases from V and 0 bases from J, leaving 8 bases between. The CDR3 length is 15 residues. The CDR3 is CASSLRSVSNQPQHF. CDR3 coding DNA: TGTGCCAGCAGTTTAAGGTCCGTTAGCAATCAGCCCCAGCATTTT.

This clonotype was counted ten times or more. The rearrangement links TRBV10-3 to TRBJ1-3, with 7 bases that match TRBD1. Germline V gene data show CDR1 as ENHRY and CDR2 as SYGVKD. This CDR3 has 17 residues. Trimming at V came to 4 bases and at J to 0 bases, leaving 9 bases not matched to a gene. The DNA of the CDR3 is TGTGCCATCAGTGGCCGACAGGGAAGCGGCTCTGGAAACACCATATATTTT. This gives the protein CAISGRQGSGSGNTIYF.

Notes on this clonotype: This CDR3 fails to terminate in the conserved phenylalanine or tryptophan, so it likely reflects a read error. V is TRBV5-1 and J is TRBJ1-1, with D perhaps TRBD1 (6 bases). CDR3 length: 12 residues. Germline CDR1 is SGHRS and CDR2 is YFSETQ. Trimming removed 4 bases at V and 5 bases at J, with 9 bases between. As DNA, the CDR3 is TGCGCCAGCAGCACCAGGGGAACTGAAGCTTTCCTT. As protein: CASSTRGTEAFL.

This chain uses TRBV7-2 with TRBJ1-6; 7 bases agree with TRBD1. CDR1 SGHTA and CDR2 FQGNSA come from the germline V gene. The V and J ends lost 4 bases and 0 bases, in that order; junction bases with no gene match: 3. The CDR3 is made up of 16 amino acids. The CDR3 reads CASSSDRSSYNSPLHF. The DNA for the CDR3 is TGTGCCAGCAGCTCGGACAGGAGCTCCTATAATTCACCCCTCCACTTT.

This clonotype appeared a few times. The V gene is TRBV2, the J gene TRBJ1-2; D is perhaps TRBD1 (5 bases). CDR3 size: 14 residues. Trimming pared 6 bases from V and 3 bases from J, leaving 14 bases between. Germline assignment: CDR1 SNHLY and CDR2 FYNNEI. The CDR3 nucleotides are TGTGCCAGCAGCGCCGGGGGTACACACTATGGCTACACCTTC. It is translated as CASSAGGTHYGYTF.

This clonotype was observed a handful of times. The chain recombines TRBV4-3 with TRBJ2-5, with D maybe TRBD1 (5 bases). The CDR3 spans 15 residues. With 1 base removed from V and 3 bases from J, the gap between germline ends came to 12 bases. Germline lookup yields CDR1 LGHNA and CDR2 YSLEER. The CDR3 protein is CASSQVIGVEETQYF. The CDR3 nucleotides read TGCGCCAGCAGCCAAGTTATAGGGGTTGAAGAGACCCAGTACTTC.

As concerns this clonotype: With a much larger clone just one base away, this may be a read error. The rearrangement uses TRBV2 and TRBJ1-1; D not certain. The V end was cut by 10 bases, the J end by 2 bases, with 8 bases between. Germline values: CDR1 SNHLY, CDR2 FYNNEI. CDR3 length: 11 residues. Here the CDR3 DNA reads TGTGCCATTCTGAGTAACACTGAAGCTTTCTTT. This translates into CAILSNTEAFF.

This clonotype showed up just a few times. V is TRBV5-1 and J is TRBJ2-7, with no clear D. CDR1 SGHRS and CDR2 YFSETQ come from the germline V gene. This CDR3 contains 13 residues. The V end lost 4 bases, the J end lost 6 bases, and 14 bases lay between the germline ends. The CDR3 region is CASSQVGSGEQYF. The CDR3 DNA sequence: TGCGCCAGCAGCCAAGTCGGATCCGGCGAGCAGTACTTC.

Of note for this clonotype: A much larger clone is a single base away; this may be a read error. The rearrangement links TRBV7-9 to TRBJ2-6, with D tentatively TRBD1 (5 bases). Germline-derived CDR1 and CDR2 are SEHNR and FQNEAQ (reference sequence). The CDR3 covers 17 residues. The ends were cut back, 0 bases at V and 4 bases at J, with 13 bases in the middle. The CDR3 protein is CASSLALQDKGANVLTF. DNA of the CDR3: TGTGCCAGCAGCTTAGCGCTGCAGGACAAAGGGGCCAACGTCCTGACTTTC.

The V call is TRBV12-3 or TRBV12-4, the J call TRBJ1-2; D gene uncertain. This CDR3 has 13 amino acids. Trimming took off 4 bases at V and 6 bases at J, with 12 bases between the two ends. The CDR3 DNA is TGTGCCAGCAGTTACACAGTGAGTGATGGCTACACCTTC. This sequence encodes CASSYTVSDGYTF.

This chain's CDR3 is CSASSPISSYEQYF. Here the CDR3 DNA reads TGCAGTGCTAGTTCTCCTATAAGCTCCTACGAGCAGTACTTC. V is TRBV20-1 and J is TRBJ2-7, with D hard to call. Per the germline V gene, CDR1 is DFQATT and CDR2 is SNEGSKA (reference sequence). The length of the CDR3 is 14 residues. Trimming shortened V by 3 bases and J by 0 bases, and 12 bases separated the two germline ends.

The CDR3 DNA follows: TGCGCCAGCAGCTTGGCCGGGAGGTCTGAAGCTTTCTTT. It yields the protein CASSLAGRSEAFF. The chain links TRBV5-1 to TRBJ1-1; D not certain. V was trimmed by 0 bases and J by 6 bases, leaving 9 bases between them. The germline V gene has CDR1 SGHRS and CDR2 YFSETQ. The CDR3 is 13 amino acids. Full variable domain (missing parts from reference TRBV5-1 and TRBJ1-1): KAGVTQTPRYLIKTRGQQVTLSCSPISGHRSVSWYQQTPGQGLQFLFEYFSETQRNKGNFPGRFSGRQFSNSRSEMNVSTLELGDSALYLCASSLAGRSEAFFGQGTRLTVV.

This clonotype was counted ten times or more. The rearrangement links TRBV15 to TRBJ1-5; D is ambiguous. From germline, CDR1 is LNHNV and CDR2 YYDKDF (reference sequence). The germline V and J ends were trimmed by 5 bases and 7 bases, with 18 bases remaining between them. The CDR3 sequence is 15 residues long. The CDR3 DNA is TGTGCCACCAGCCCACGGCGGAGTGTGGGGCAGCCCCAGCATTTT. Translation gives CATSPRRSVGQPQHF.

The genes are TRBV24-1 and TRBJ2-5; D is unclear. CDR3 length equals 12 residues. V was clipped by 4 bases and J by 9 bases, with 11 bases between them. The germline gives CDR1 KGHDR, CDR2 SFDVKD. CDR3 sequence reads: CATSESSQPQYF. In nucleotides, the CDR3 is TGTGCCACCAGTGAGTCTTCTCAGCCCCAGTACTTC.